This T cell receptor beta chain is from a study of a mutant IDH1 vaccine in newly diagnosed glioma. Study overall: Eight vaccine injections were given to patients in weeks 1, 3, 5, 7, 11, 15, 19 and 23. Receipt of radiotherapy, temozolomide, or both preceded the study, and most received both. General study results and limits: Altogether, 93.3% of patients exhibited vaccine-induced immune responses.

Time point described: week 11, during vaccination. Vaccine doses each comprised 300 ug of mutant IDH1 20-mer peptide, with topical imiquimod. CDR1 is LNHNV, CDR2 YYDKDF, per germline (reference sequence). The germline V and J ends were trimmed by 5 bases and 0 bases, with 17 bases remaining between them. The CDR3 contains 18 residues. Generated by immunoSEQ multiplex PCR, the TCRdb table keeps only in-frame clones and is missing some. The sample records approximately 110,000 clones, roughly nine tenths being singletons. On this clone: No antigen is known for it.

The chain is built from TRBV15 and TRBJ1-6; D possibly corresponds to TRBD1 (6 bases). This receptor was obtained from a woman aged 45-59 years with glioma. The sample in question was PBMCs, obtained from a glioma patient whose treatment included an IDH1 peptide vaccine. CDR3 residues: CATSWGLPTSSYNSPLHF. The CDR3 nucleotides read TGTGCCACCAGCTGGGGGCTGCCTACGAGCTCCTATAATTCACCCCTCCACTTT.